Sequencing of this T cell receptor beta chain was carried out in a study of PD-L1 blockade in urothelial cancer. Whole-study context: Atezolizumab at 1,200 mg intravenously every 3 weeks was started by patients around 2014. A median roughly 150,000 T cells were found in blood samples.

The CDR3 loop spans 16 amino acids. With 5 bases clipped from V and 3 bases from J, the junction kept 11 bases outside the gene matches. Germline CDR1 LNHDA, CDR2 SQIVND (reference sequence). Every PCR was spiked with synthetic TCR analog templates. Repertoires were generated with immunoSEQ multiplex PCR, while TCRdb's copy carries only in-frame clones and drops some. The sample shows under 95,000 clones, 80% to 85% of them seen only once. Time point indicated: pretreatment peripheral blood. This TCR was recovered from a man between 60 and 70 years old with urothelial cancer. The input for sequencing was PBMCs, taken around atezolizumab (anti-PD-L1) treatment. The chain joins TRBV19 to TRBJ2-7; TRBD1 matches at 9 bases. CDR3 DNA: TGTGCCAGTAGTTTGGCCCCGGGACAGGGTAACTACGAGCAGTACTTC. Its translation is CASSLAPGQGNYEQYF.